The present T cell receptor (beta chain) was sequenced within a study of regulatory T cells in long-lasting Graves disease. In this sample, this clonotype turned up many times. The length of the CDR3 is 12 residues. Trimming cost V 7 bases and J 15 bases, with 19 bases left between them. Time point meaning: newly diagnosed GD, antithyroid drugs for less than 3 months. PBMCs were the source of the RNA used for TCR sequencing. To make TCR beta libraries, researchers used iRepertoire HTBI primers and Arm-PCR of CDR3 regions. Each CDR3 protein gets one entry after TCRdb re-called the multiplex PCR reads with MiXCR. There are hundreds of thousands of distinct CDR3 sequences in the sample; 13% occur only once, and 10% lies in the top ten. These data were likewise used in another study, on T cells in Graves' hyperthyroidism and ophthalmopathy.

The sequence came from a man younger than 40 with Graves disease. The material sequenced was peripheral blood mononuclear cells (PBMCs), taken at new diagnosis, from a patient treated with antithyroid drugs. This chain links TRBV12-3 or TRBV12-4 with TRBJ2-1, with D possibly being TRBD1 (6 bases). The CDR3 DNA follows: TGTGCCAGCACCCTAAGACAGGACCTTGGGTTCTTC. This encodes CASTLRQDLGFF.